The present T cell receptor beta chain was sequenced within a study of T cell repertoires in cytomegalovirus infection. This clonotype was seen only a few times. TCRdb analysed the reads with MiXCR anew, one entry per CDR3 protein. The profile shows roughly 720,000 distinct CDR3 sequences, approximately 40% of them singletons. The CDR3 has 16 residues. V shed 2 bases and J 6 bases; nucleotides not matched to a gene: 7. The chain couples TRBV12-3 or TRBV12-4 to TRBJ2-2; 9 nucleotides line up with TRBD1. Sequencing used PBMCs. This receptor was taken from a human donor in good health (CMV status not recorded). Some clones in this sample may be carry-over from other donors' samples. CDR3 coding DNA: TGTGCCAGCAGTTTAAGCGCGGGACAGGGAGCCGGGGAGCTGTTTTTT. This codes for CASSLSAGQGAGELFF.